This TCR beta chain originates from a study of blood T cells in healthy people across ages. Study-wide background: There was about one barcoded beta molecule captured by template switching per two T cells.

Points from the study as a whole: Age showed a roughly linear inverse relationship with TCR beta diversity per million T cells.

A second PCR, run for about 6 to 11 cycles, used a sample-barcoded 5' primer plus a J-beta primer mix. TCRdb passed the 5' RACE reads through MiXCR, listing each CDR3 protein once. Found here are 1.5 million to 2 million distinct CDR3 sequences, roughly 27% of them singletons; the top ten hold over 7%. V was trimmed by 5 bases and J by 10 bases, leaving 12 bases between them. The CDR3 loop spans 12 amino acids. Germline V gene sequence: CDR1 SGHTA, CDR2 FQGNSA. As regards this clonotype: Its antigen is still unknown.

The TCR comes from a woman in her thirties in good health. Sequencing was done on a sample of blood. The V call is TRBV7-2, the J call TRBJ2-1, with D perhaps TRBD1 (5 bases). The CDR3 DNA reads as TGTGCCAGCAGCCTAGACAGCCGGGAGCAGTTCTTC. Translating it yields CASSLDSREQFF.